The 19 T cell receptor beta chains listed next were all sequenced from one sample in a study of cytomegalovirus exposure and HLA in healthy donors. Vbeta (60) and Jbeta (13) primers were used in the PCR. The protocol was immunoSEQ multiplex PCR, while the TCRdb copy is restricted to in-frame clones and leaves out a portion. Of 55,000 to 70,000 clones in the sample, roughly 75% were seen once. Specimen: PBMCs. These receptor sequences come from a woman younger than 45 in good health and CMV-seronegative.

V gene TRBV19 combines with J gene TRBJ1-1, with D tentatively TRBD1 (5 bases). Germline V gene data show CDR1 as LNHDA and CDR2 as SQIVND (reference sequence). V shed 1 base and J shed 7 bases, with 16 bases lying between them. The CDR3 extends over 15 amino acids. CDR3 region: CASSIGRGAGCEAFF. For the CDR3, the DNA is TGTGCCAGTAGTATAGGTAGGGGAGCGGGCTGTGAAGCTTTCTTT.

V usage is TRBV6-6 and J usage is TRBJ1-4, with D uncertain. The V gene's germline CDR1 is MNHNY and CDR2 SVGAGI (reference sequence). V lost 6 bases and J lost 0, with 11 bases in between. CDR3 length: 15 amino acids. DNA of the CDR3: TGTGCCAGCAGCCCTCGGGTCGCAACTAATGAAAAACTGTTTTTT. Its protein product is CASSPRVATNEKLFF.

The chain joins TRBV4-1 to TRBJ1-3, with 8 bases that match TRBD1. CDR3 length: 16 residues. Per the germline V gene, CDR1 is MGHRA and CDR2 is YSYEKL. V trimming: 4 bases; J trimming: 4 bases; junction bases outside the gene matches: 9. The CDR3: CASSLDRGRSGNTIYF. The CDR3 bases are TGCGCCAGCAGCCTTGACAGGGGAAGAAGCGGAAACACCATATATTTT.

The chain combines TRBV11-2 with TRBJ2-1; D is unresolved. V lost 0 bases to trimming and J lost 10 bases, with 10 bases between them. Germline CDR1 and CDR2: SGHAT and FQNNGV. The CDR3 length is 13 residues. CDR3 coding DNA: TGTGCCAGCAGCTTAGATAGATTGCGGGAGCAGTTCTTC. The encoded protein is CASSLDRLREQFF. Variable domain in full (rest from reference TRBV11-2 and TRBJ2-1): EAGVAQSPRYKIIEKRQSVAFWCNPISGHATLYWYQQILGQGPKLLIQFQNNGVVDDSQLPKDRFSAERLKGVDSTLKIQPAKLEDSAVYLCASSLDRLREQFFGPGTRLTVL.

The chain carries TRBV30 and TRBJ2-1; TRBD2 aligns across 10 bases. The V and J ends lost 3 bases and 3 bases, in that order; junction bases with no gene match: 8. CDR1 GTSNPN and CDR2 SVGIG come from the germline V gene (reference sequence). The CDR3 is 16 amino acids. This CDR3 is CAWSRPGLADYNEQFF. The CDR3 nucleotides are TGTGCCTGGAGCCGTCCAGGACTAGCGGACTACAATGAGCAGTTCTTC.

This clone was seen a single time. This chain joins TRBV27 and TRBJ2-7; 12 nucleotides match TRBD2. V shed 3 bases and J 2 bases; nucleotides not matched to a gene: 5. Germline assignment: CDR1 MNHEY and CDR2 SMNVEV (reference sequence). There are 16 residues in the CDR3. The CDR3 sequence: CASSFTGTSGPYEQYF. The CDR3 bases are TGTGCCAGCAGTTTCACCGGGACTAGCGGGCCCTACGAGCAGTACTTC.

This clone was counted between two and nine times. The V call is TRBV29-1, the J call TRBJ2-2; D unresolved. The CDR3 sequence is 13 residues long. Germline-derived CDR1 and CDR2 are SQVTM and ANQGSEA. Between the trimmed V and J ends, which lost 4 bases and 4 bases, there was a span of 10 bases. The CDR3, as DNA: TGCAGCGTTGCCCCCGTTTCCACCGGGGAGCTGTTTTTT. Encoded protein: CSVAPVSTGELFF.

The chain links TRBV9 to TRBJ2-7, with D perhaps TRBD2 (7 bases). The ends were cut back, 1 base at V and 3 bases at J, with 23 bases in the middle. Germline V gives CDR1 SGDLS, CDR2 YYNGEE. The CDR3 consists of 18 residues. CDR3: CASSVSLAEGVECYEQYV. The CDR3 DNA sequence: TGTGCCAGCAGCGTATCCCTAGCGGAGGGGGTGGAGTGCTACGAGCAGTACGTC.

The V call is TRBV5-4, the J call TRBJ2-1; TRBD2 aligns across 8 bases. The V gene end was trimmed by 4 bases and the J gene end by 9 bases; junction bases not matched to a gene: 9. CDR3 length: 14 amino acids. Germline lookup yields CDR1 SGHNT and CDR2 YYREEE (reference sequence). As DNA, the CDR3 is TGTGCCAGCAGCACGGGGGGGAGTAGGGGTGAGCAGTTCTTC. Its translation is CASSTGGSRGEQFF.

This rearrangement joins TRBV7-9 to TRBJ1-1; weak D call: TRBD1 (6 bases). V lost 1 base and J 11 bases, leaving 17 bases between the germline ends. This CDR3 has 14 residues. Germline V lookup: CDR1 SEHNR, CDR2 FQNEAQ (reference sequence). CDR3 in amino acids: CASSLVLSGAVAFF. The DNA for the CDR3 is TGTGCCAGCAGCTTAGTTTTATCAGGGGCCGTGGCTTTCTTT.

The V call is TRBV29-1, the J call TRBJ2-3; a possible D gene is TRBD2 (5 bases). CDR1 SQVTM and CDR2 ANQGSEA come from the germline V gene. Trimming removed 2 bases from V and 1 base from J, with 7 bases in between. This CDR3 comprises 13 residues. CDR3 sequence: CSVENGGTDTQYF. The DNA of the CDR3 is TGCAGCGTTGAAAACGGGGGCACAGATACGCAGTATTTT.

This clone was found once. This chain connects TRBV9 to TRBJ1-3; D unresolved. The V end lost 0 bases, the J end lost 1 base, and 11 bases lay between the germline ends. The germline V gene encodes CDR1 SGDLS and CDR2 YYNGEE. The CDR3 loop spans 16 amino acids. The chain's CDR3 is CASSVGSVHSGNTIYF. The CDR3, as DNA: TGTGCCAGCAGCGTAGGCAGTGTTCATTCTGGAAACACCATATATTTT.

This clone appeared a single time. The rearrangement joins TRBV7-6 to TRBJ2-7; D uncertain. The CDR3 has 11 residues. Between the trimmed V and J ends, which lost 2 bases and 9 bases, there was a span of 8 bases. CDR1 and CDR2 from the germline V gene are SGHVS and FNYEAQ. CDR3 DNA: TGTGCCAGCAGCTTATGTGCGAGGCAGTACGTC. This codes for CASSLCARQYV.

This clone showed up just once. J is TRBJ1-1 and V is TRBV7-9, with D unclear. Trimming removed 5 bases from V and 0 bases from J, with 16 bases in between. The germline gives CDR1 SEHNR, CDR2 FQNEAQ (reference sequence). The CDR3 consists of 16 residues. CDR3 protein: CASSPDREQLNTEAFF. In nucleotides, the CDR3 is TGTGCCAGCAGCCCCGACCGGGAACAGCTGAACACTGAAGCTTTCTTT.

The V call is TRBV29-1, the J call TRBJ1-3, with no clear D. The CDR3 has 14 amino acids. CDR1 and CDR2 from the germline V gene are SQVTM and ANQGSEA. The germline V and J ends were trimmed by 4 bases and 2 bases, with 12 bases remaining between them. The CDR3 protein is CSVAVSGAGNTIYF. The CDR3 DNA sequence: TGCAGCGTTGCCGTCAGTGGTGCTGGAAACACCATATATTTT.

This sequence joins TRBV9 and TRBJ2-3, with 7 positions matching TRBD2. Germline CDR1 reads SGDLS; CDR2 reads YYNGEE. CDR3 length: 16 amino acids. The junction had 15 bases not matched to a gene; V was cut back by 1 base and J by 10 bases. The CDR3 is CASSVSVGGVRESQYF. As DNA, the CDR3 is TGTGCCAGCAGCGTAAGCGTGGGAGGGGTGCGGGAATCGCAGTATTTT.

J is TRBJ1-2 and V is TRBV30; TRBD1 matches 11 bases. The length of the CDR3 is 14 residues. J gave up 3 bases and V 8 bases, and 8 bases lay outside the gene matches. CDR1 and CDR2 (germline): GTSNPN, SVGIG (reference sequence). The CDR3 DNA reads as TGTGCCCGAACGGACAGGGGGCTCGACTATGGCTACACCTTC. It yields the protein CARTDRGLDYGYTF.

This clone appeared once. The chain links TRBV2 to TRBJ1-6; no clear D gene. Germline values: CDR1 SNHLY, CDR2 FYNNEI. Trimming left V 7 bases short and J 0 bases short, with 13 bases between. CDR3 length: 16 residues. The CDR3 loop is CASIWQPSSYNSPLHF. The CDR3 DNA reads TGTGCCAGCATTTGGCAGCCTAGCTCCTATAATTCACCCCTCCACTTT.

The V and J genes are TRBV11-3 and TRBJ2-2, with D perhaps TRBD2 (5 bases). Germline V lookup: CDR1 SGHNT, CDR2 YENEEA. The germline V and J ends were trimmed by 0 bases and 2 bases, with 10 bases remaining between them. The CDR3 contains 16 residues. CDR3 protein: CASSLEGLVNTGELFF. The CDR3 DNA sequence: TGTGCCAGCAGCTTAGAAGGACTCGTAAACACCGGGGAGCTGTTTTTT. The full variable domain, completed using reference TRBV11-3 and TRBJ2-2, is EAGVVQSPRYKIIEKKQPVAFWCNPISGHNTLYWYLQNLGQGPELLIRYENEEAVDDSQLPKDRFSAERLKGVDSTLKIQPAELGDSAVYLCASSLEGLVNTGELFFGEGSRLTVL.